This T cell receptor (beta chain) was identified in a study of blood T cell repertoires in COVID-19. Clones were read by immunoSEQ multiplex PCR, and TCRdb kept only the in-frame ones, dropping some. Of about 89,000 clones in the sample, about 87% were seen once. Trimming pared 2 bases from V and 6 bases from J, leaving 11 bases between. The CDR3 consists of 12 residues. Germline assignment: CDR1 SQVTM and CDR2 ANQGSEA. This clone was detected once. This sequence was found in a man in his sixties with acute or convalescent COVID-19. Material: peripheral blood. The chain combines TRBV29-1 with TRBJ2-7, with D maybe TRBD1 (5 bases). The DNA of the CDR3 is TGCAGCGTTGAAAGGGGAACGGGCGAGCAGTACTTC. Translating gives CSVERGTGEQYF.